These T cell receptor beta chains were read from a single sample in a study of STAT5B mutations in CD4+ large granular lymphocyte leukemia. Profiled with immunoSEQ multiplex PCR; TCRdb holds only in-frame clones, not every one. This table holds approximately 30,000 clones, less than 85% found once. The sequencing sample was made of CD4+ T cells from blood buffy coats. The receptors shown here come from a human donor in good health. CDR3s include the opening cysteine and the closing phenylalanine or tryptophan. Fields, in order: V gene, clone size, D gene, J gene, CDR3 DNA, CDR3 protein. D genes are given only for firm matches. Size is omitted from some rows. Given values are once, few, many or a class for expanded clones.

V: TRBV6-5
size: few
D: TRBD1
J: TRBJ1-6
DNA: TGTGCCAGCAGTTCCGGGACAGGGATTTCACCCCTCCACTTT
CDR3: CASSSGTGISPLHF

V: TRBV30
size: once
D: NA
J: TRBJ2-7
DNA: TGTGCCTGGGCAGGGGAGGGTACCGAGCAGTACTTC
CDR3: CAWAGEGTEQYF

V: TRBV7-2
size: NA
D: NA
J: TRBJ2-5
DNA: TGTGCCAGCAGCTTACATAGGGAGGAGACCCAGTACTTC
CDR3: CASSLHREETQYF

V: TRBV11-2
size: NA
D: NA
J: TRBJ1-2
DNA: TGTGCCAGCAGCTTAGCAGCCCGTTATGGCTACACCTTC
CDR3: CASSLAARYGYTF

V: TRBV2
size: NA
D: TRBD2
J: TRBJ2-1
DNA: TGTGCCAGCAGTTTCATGACTAGCGGGCACAATGAGCAGTTCTTC
CDR3: CASSFMTSGHNEQFF

V: TRBV28
size: NA
D: NA
J: TRBJ1-2
DNA: TGTGCCAGCAGTTTAAACGTCCTCTCTGGCTACACCTTC
CDR3: CASSLNVLSGYTF

V: TRBV19
size: NA
D: NA
J: TRBJ1-2
DNA: TGTGCCAGTAGTATGGAAAGAGGGAACTATGGCTACACCTTC
CDR3: CASSMERGNYGYTF

V: TRBV4-3
size: NA
D: TRBD2
J: TRBJ2-1
DNA: TGCGCCAGCAGCCAAGGAAGGCGCGGGAGTCTTGGTGAGCAGTTCTTC
CDR3: CASSQGRRGSLGEQFF

V: TRBV5-4
size: NA
D: NA
J: TRBJ2-3
DNA: TGTGCCAGCAGCTTGGCCGGGGGCAGAAGCGGGGGCACAGATACGCAGTATTTT
CDR3: CASSLAGGRSGGTDTQYF

V: TRBV2
size: NA
D: TRBD1
J: TRBJ1-5
DNA: TGTGCCAGCAGTGAAAGGGGGGGGACAGGCTACAATCAGCCCCAGCATTTT
CDR3: CASSERGGTGYNQPQHF

V: TRBV11-3
size: once
D: TRBD1
J: TRBJ2-3
DNA: TGTGCCAGCAGCTTAGGAGGACAGGGTCTCTCAGATACGCAGTATTTT
CDR3: CASSLGGQGLSDTQYF

V: TRBV5-4
size: NA
D: TRBD2
J: TRBJ2-2
DNA: TGTGCCAGCAGCTTGGCCGGGACTAGCGGACCCACCGGGGAGCTGTTTTTT
CDR3: CASSLAGTSGPTGELFF

V: TRBV5-1
size: NA
D: TRBD1
J: TRBJ1-2
DNA: TGCGCCAGCAGCCAGGACAGGTATGGCTACACCTTC
CDR3: CASSQDRYGYTF

V: TRBV5-1
size: NA
D: NA
J: TRBJ2-2
DNA: TGCGCCAGCAGCTTGTCTCCGGGTATCACCGGGGAGCTGTTTTTT
CDR3: CASSLSPGITGELFF

V: TRBV6-1
size: NA
D: TRBD1
J: TRBJ2-2
DNA: TGTGCCAGCAGCCAGGGGGCGATCGGGGAGCTGTTTTTT
CDR3: CASSQGAIGELFF

V: TRBV7-6
size: NA
D: NA
J: TRBJ2-7
DNA: TGTGCCAGCAGCCCATCGGGACTCAAATACGAGCAGTACTTC
CDR3: CASSPSGLKYEQYF

V: TRBV9
size: NA
D: NA
J: TRBJ1-3
DNA: TGTGCCAGCAGCGTAGTCCCGTACGGAAACACCATATATTTT
CDR3: CASSVVPYGNTIYF

V: TRBV10-3
size: few
D: TRBD2
J: TRBJ2-5
DNA: TGTGCCATCAGTGAGGGTGGGGCGGGAGGTCAAGAGACCCAGTACTTC
CDR3: CAISEGGAGGQETQYF

V: TRBV7-2
size: once
D: NA
J: TRBJ2-7
DNA: TGTGCCAGCAGCCGCCGGGACACGACCTACGAGCAGTACTTC
CDR3: CASSRRDTTYEQYF

V: TRBV5-8
size: NA
D: NA
J: TRBJ1-5
DNA: TGTGCCAGCAGCTTGGACCGGGGACAGCCCCAGCATTTT
CDR3: CASSLDRGQPQHF

V: TRBV7-8
size: NA
D: TRBD1
J: TRBJ2-7
DNA: TGTGCCAGCAGCTCCCGGACAGGGGGCATGTACGAGCAGTACTTC
CDR3: CASSSRTGGMYEQYF

V: TRBV6-1
size: few
D: TRBD1
J: TRBJ1-6
DNA: TGTGCCAGCAGGGCGCGACAGGGAGTAGATTCACCCCTCCACTTT
CDR3: CASRARQGVDSPLHF

V: TRBV5-4
size: NA
D: TRBD1
J: TRBJ2-1
DNA: TGTGCCAGCAGCCGACAGGGCTCCTACAATGAGCAGTTCTTC
CDR3: CASSRQGSYNEQFF

V: TRBV11-1
size: NA
D: NA
J: TRBJ2-1
DNA: TGTGCCAGCAACAGGGATGACTACAATGAGCAGTTCTTC
CDR3: CASNRDDYNEQFF

V: TRBV9
size: once
D: NA
J: TRBJ2-4
DNA: TGTGCCAGCAGCGCTCGACAGGTGGGGGGCATTCAGTACTTC
CDR3: CASSARQVGGIQYF

V: TRBV7-2
size: NA
D: TRBD2
J: TRBJ2-7
DNA: TGTGCCAGCAGCCGAGGACTAGCGGACCTATACGAGCAGTACTTC
CDR3: CASSRGLADLYEQYF

V: TRBV27
size: NA
D: TRBD1
J: TRBJ2-1
DNA: TGTGCCAGCACCAAGTTACAGGGGCGCTCCTACAATGAGCAGTTCTTC
CDR3: CASTKLQGRSYNEQFF

V: TRBV6-6
size: NA
D: NA
J: TRBJ2-1
DNA: TGTGCCAGCAGTTACTCCCAGGCGGCGCAGTTCTTC
CDR3: CASSYSQAAQFF

V: TRBV7-2
size: NA
D: NA
J: TRBJ1-5
DNA: TGTGCCAGCAGCTTAAATAAAGCCATAAATCAGCCCCAGCATTTT
CDR3: CASSLNKAINQPQHF

V: TRBV5-1
size: NA
D: NA
J: TRBJ1-2
DNA: TGCGCCAGCAGCTTGGAGTCAGTTAACTATGGCTACACCTTC
CDR3: CASSLESVNYGYTF

V: TRBV7-2
size: NA
D: TRBD1
J: TRBJ1-5
DNA: TGTGCCAGCAGTCAAGGACAGGGGAATCAGCCCCAGCATTTT
CDR3: CASSQGQGNQPQHF

V: TRBV7-6
size: NA
D: TRBD1
J: TRBJ1-5
DNA: TGTGCCAGCAGCTCGGGACAGGGTGGCTCCCAGCATTTT
CDR3: CASSSGQGGSQHF

V: TRBV5-6
size: few
D: NA
J: TRBJ1-2
DNA: TGTGCCAGCAGCTTGTTACCTTGGGGCTACACCTTC
CDR3: CASSLLPWGYTF

V: TRBV28
size: NA
D: TRBD2
J: TRBJ2-2
DNA: TGTGCCAGCAGTACTAGCGGGAGATGGACCGGGGAGCTGTTTTTT
CDR3: CASSTSGRWTGELFF

V: TRBV5-1
size: few
D: NA
J: TRBJ1-1
DNA: TGCGCCAGCAGTACCCAGGCGAACACTGAAGCTTTCTTT
CDR3: CASSTQANTEAFF

V: TRBV2
size: NA
D: TRBD1
J: TRBJ2-7
DNA: TGTGCCAGCAGTGTACTCCGACAGGGCGCCTCCTACGAGCAGTACTTC
CDR3: CASSVLRQGASYEQYF

V: TRBV28
size: NA
D: TRBD1
J: TRBJ1-1
DNA: TGTGCCAGCAGTGTGGGACAGGGGCACACTGAAGCTTTCTTT
CDR3: CASSVGQGHTEAFF

V: TRBV25-1
size: NA
D: NA
J: TRBJ1-6
DNA: TGTGCCAGCAGTGATACAAAAAGTGGGTTTGCACCCCTCCACTTT
CDR3: CASSDTKSGFAPLHF

V: TRBV19
size: NA
D: TRBD1
J: TRBJ2-1
DNA: TGTGCCAGTAGCCATAAAACAGGGGCAATCTACAATGAGCAGTTCTTC
CDR3: CASSHKTGAIYNEQFF

V: TRBV7-2
size: NA
D: TRBD2
J: TRBJ2-3
DNA: TGTGCCAGCAGCCCGGGACTAGCGGGAGTAGATACGCAGTATTTT
CDR3: CASSPGLAGVDTQYF

V: TRBV11-2
size: NA
D: NA
J: TRBJ1-3
DNA: TGTGCCAGCAGCCTACGAAGCCCGTCAATGATCGGAAACACCATATATTTT
CDR3: CASSLRSPSMIGNTIYF

V: TRBV29-1
size: NA
D: NA
J: TRBJ1-1
DNA: TGCAGCGTTGAAGGACAGAGCACTGAAGCTTTCTTT
CDR3: CSVEGQSTEAFF

V: TRBV18
size: NA
D: NA
J: TRBJ1-3
DNA: TGTGCCAGCTCACCACCGGGGACTGATTCTGGAAACACCATATATTTT
CDR3: CASSPPGTDSGNTIYF

V: TRBV6-6
size: NA
D: TRBD2
J: TRBJ2-7
DNA: TGTGCCAGCAGGAAGGGACTAGCAGTCTACGAGCAGTACTTC
CDR3: CASRKGLAVYEQYF

V: TRBV19
size: NA
D: NA
J: TRBJ1-2
DNA: TGTGCCAGTAGTATAGGAGGCCGCAACCACTACACCTTC
CDR3: CASSIGGRNHYTF

V: TRBV6-5
size: NA
D: TRBD2
J: TRBJ2-3
DNA: TGTGCCAGCAGGTACAGCGGGAGTAAGGGCACAGATACGCAGTATTTT
CDR3: CASRYSGSKGTDTQYF

V: TRBV9
size: NA
D: TRBD1
J: TRBJ1-1
DNA: TGTGCCAGCAGCCGGGCCACTCCAACCGGGACAGGGGGAGGTGAAGCTTTCTTT
CDR3: CASSRATPTGTGGGEAFF

V: TRBV27
size: NA
D: NA
J: TRBJ2-5
DNA: TGTGCCAGCAGTTTAACCTCTCAGGGATACGAGACCCAGTACTTC
CDR3: CASSLTSQGYETQYF

V: TRBV5-6
size: NA
D: NA
J: TRBJ2-1
DNA: TGTGCCAGCAGCTTGGCCACGGGAAGAAGTGACAATGAGCAGTTCTTC
CDR3: CASSLATGRSDNEQFF

V: TRBV20-1
size: NA
D: NA
J: TRBJ1-3
DNA: TGCAGTGTGGGAGTTGGAAACACCATATATTTT
CDR3: CSVGVGNTIYF

V: TRBV28
size: NA
D: TRBD1
J: TRBJ2-4
DNA: TGTGCCAGCACCCATGGACAGGGGCCCAAAAACATTCAGTACTTC
CDR3: CASTHGQGPKNIQYF

V: TRBV28
size: NA
D: TRBD1
J: TRBJ1-5
DNA: TGTGCCAGCTTTGGTGAGGGGGCTGGCAATCAGCCCCAGCATTTT
CDR3: CASFGEGAGNQPQHF

V: TRBV5-1
size: NA
D: TRBD1
J: TRBJ2-7
DNA: TGCGCCAGCAGCAATCCGGGACAGAAATACGAGCAGTACTTC
CDR3: CASSNPGQKYEQYF

V: TRBV6-6
size: NA
D: NA
J: TRBJ2-5
DNA: TGTGCCAGCAGATACGGACAGAAAGAGACCCAGTACTTC
CDR3: CASRYGQKETQYF

V: TRBV18
size: once
D: NA
J: TRBJ1-3
DNA: TGTGCCAGCTCACCGTCGGACAGCTCCTCTGGAAACACCATATATTTT
CDR3: CASSPSDSSSGNTIYF

V: TRBV14
size: NA
D: NA
J: TRBJ1-3
DNA: TGTGCCAGCAGCCAAGTAGGCTCCTTCTCTGGAAACACCATATATTTT
CDR3: CASSQVGSFSGNTIYF

V: TRBV20-1
size: NA
D: NA
J: TRBJ1-1
DNA: TGCAGTGCCGCGCAGGTCTATGCTTTCTTT
CDR3: CSAAQVYAFF

V: TRBV7-3
size: NA
D: TRBD2
J: TRBJ2-7
DNA: TGTGCCAGCAGCCCCATGTCCGGGGGGGTTGGCGAGCAGTACTTC
CDR3: CASSPMSGGVGEQYF